This note documents a single T cell receptor (beta chain) sequence. The entry originates in a study of blood T cell repertoires in COVID-19. At the level of the study: PBMCs, B-cell-depleted T cells, or T cells were the source of the cDNA or gDNA that made up the material.

The table came from immunoSEQ multiplex PCR; TCRdb's copy has only in-frame clones and leaves some out. The sample yields tens of thousands of clones, 82% seen once. The trim removed 3 bases at V and 7 bases at J, leaving 10 bases unmatched. The CDR3 loop spans 17 amino acids. CDR1 is MNHEY and CDR2 is SMNVEV in the germline V gene (reference sequence). The chain uses TRBV27 and TRBJ1-4, with TRBD1 matching 11 bases. The TCR was taken from a woman in her fifties or sixties with acute or convalescent COVID-19. Input material: peripheral blood. CDR3 in DNA: TGTGCCAGCAGTTTGCGGACAGGGGGCGCGAGAAGTGAAAAACTGTTTTTT. Amino acids: CASSLRTGGARSEKLFF.